Detailed here is one T cell receptor (beta chain). This sample was included in a study of T cell changes during pregnancy in multiple sclerosis. The CDR3 has 15 residues. Germline V CDR1 and CDR2: SGHTS, YDEGEE. The junction had 13 bases not matched to a gene; V was cut back by 6 bases and J by 6 bases. TCRdb keeps only in-frame clones here, not all; method: immunoSEQ multiplex PCR. The table has about 38,000 clones, more than 70% seen once. Sequencing was performed on CD8+ T cells from peripheral blood mononuclear cells, taken in the third trimester of pregnancy. The clonotype comes from a female donor with multiple sclerosis, enrolled in a pregnancy study. The genes are TRBV5-8 and TRBJ1-2, with 8 bases identical to TRBD1. The DNA for the CDR3 is TGTGCCAGCACTTTCAGGGGGCGCGGAGGAGATGGCTACACCTTC. It translates to CASTFRGRGGDGYTF.